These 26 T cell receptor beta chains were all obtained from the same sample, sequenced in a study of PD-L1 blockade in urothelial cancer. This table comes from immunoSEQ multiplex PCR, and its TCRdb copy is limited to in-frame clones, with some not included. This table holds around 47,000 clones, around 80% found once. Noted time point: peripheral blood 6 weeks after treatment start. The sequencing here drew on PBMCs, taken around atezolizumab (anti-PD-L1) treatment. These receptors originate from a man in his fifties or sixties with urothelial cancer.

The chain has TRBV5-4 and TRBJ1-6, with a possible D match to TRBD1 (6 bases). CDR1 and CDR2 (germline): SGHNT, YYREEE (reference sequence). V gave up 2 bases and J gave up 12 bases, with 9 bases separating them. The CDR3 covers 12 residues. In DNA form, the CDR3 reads TGTGCCAGCAGCTTTGCAGGGGAACCCCTCCACTTT. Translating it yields CASSFAGEPLHF.

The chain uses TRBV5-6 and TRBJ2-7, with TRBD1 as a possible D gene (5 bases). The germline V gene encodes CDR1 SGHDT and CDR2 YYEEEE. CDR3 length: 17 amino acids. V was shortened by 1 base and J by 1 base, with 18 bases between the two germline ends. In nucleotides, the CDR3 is TGTGCCAGCAGCTTGTACGGTACAGGAAGTCTTTCCTACGAGCAGTACTTC. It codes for CASSLYGTGSLSYEQYF.

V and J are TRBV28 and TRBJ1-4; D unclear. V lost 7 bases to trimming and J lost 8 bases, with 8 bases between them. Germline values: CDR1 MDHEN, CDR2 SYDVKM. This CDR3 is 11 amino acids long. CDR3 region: CASTGDEKLFF. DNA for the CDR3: TGTGCCAGCACCGGAGACGAAAAACTGTTTTTT. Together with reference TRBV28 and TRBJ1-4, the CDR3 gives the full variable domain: DVKVTQSSRYLVKRTGEKVFLECVQDMDHENMFWYRQDPGLGLRLIYFSYDVKMKEKGDIPEGYSVSREKKERFSLILESASTNQTSMYLCASTGDEKLFFGSGTQLSVL.

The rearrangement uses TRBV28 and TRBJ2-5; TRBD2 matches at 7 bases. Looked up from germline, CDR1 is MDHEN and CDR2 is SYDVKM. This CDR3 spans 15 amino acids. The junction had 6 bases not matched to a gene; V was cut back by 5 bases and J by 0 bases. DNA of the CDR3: TGTGCCAGCAGTGTACTAAGCGGGAACCAAGAGACCCAGTACTTC. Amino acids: CASSVLSGNQETQYF. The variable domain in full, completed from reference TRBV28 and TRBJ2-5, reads DVKVTQSSRYLVKRTGEKVFLECVQDMDHENMFWYRQDPGLGLRLIYFSYDVKMKEKGDIPEGYSVSREKKERFSLILESASTNQTSMYLCASSVLSGNQETQYFGPGTRLLVL.

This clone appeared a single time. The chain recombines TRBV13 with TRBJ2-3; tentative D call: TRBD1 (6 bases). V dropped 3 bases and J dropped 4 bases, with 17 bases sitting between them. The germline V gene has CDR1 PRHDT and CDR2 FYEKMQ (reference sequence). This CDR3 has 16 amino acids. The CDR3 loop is CASSLKTGTGPDTQYF. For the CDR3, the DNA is TGTGCCAGCAGCTTGAAAACAGGGACGGGTCCAGATACGCAGTATTTT.

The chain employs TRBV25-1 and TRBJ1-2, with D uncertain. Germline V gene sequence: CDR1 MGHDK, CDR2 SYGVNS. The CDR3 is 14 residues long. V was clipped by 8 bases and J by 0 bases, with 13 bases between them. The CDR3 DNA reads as TGTGCCAGCGGGAAATCCGGGACTAACTATGGCTACACCTTC. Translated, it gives CASGKSGTNYGYTF.

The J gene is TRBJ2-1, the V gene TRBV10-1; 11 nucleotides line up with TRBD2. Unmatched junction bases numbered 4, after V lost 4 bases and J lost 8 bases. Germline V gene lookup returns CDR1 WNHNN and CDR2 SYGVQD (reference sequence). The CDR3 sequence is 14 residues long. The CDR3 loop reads CASSGLAGSDEQFF. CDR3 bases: TGCGCCAGCAGTGGACTAGCGGGGTCTGATGAGCAGTTCTTC.

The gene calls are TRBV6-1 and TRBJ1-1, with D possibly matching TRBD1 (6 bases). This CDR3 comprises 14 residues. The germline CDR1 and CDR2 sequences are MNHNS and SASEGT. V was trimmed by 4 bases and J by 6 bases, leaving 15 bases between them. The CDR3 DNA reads TGTGCCAGCAGTGTAACAGGGCGGGCGGCTGAAGCTTTCTTT. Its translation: CASSVTGRAAEAFF.

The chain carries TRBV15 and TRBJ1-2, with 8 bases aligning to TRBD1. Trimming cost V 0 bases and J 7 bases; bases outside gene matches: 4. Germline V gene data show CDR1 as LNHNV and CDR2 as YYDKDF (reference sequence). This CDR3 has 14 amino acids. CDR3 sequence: CATSRDRTGSGYTF. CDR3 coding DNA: TGTGCCACCAGCAGAGATCGGACAGGGAGTGGCTACACCTTC.

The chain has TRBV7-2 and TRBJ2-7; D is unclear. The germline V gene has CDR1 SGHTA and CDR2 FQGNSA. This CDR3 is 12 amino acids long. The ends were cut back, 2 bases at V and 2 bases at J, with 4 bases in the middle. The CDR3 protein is CASSLFTYEQYF. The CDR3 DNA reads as TGTGCCAGCAGCTTATTTACCTACGAGCAGTACTTC.

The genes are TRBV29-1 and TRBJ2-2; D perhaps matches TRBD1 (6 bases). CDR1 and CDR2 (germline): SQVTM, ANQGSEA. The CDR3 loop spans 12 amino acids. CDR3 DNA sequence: TGCAGTGCCGGGACATCCTCCGGGGAGCTGTTTTTT. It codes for CSAGTSSGELFF.

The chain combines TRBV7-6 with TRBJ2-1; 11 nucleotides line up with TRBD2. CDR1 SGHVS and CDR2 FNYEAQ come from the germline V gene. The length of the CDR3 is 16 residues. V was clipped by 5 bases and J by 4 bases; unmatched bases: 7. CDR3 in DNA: TGTGCCAGCAGCCTTAGCGGGAGGGCCTTTTACAATGAGCAGTTCTTC. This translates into CASSLSGRAFYNEQFF.

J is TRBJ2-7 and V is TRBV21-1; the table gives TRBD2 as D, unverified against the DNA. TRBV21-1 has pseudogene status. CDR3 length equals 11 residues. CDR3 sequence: CASSTSYEQYF. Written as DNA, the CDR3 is TGTGCCAGCAGCACGTCCTACGAGCAGTACTTC.

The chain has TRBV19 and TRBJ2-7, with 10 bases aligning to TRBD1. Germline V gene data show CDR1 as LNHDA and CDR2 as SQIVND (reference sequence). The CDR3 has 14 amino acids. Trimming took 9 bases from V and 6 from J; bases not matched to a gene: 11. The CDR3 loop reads CASSTRTGGFEQYF. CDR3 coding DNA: TGTGCCAGCTCTACTCGGACAGGGGGGTTCGAGCAGTACTTC.

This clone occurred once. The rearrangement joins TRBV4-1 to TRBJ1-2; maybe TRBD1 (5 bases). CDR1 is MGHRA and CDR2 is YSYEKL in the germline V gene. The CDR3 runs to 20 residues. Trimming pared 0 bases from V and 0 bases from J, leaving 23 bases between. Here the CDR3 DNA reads TGCGCCAGCAGCCAAGATAGGAACCGCGTCAGGGTCCTAGCTAACTATGGCTACACCTTC. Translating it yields CASSQDRNRVRVLANYGYTF.

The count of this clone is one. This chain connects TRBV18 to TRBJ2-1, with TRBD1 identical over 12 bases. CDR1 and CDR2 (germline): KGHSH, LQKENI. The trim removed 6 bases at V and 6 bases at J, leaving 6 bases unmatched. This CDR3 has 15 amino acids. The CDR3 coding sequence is TGTGCCAGCTCGCAAACGGGACAGGGGGCCAATGAGCAGTTCTTC. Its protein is CASSQTGQGANEQFF.

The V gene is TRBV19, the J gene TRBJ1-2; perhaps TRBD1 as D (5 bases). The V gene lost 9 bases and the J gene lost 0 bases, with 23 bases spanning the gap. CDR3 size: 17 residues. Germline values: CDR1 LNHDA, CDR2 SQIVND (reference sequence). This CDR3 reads CASRTPAGVGANYGYTF. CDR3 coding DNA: TGTGCCAGCCGAACCCCAGCGGGGGTCGGAGCTAACTATGGCTACACCTTC.

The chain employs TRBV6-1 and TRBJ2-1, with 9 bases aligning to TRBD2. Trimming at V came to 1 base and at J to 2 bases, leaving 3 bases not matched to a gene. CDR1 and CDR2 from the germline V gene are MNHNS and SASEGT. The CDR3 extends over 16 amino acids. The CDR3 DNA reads TGTGCCAGCAGTGAAGAGGCGGGAGGGCCCTACAATGAGCAGTTCTTC. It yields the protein CASSEEAGGPYNEQFF.

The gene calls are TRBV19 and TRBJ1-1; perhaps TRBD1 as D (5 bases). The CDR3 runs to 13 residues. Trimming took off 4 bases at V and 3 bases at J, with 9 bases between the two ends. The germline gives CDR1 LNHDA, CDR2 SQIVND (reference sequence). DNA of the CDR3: TGTGCCAGTAGTACCGGCAGGGACACTGAAGCTTTCTTT. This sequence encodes CASSTGRDTEAFF.

CDR3 nucleotide sequence: TGTGCCACCGAACAGGGGCCCCCGAACACCGGGGAGCTGTTTTTT. Translating gives CATEQGPPNTGELFF. V gene TRBV19 combines with J gene TRBJ2-2; TRBD1 matches 7 bases. Unmatched junction bases numbered 8, after V lost 10 bases and J lost 0 bases. Germline lookup yields CDR1 LNHDA and CDR2 SQIVND (reference sequence). The length of the CDR3 is 15 residues.

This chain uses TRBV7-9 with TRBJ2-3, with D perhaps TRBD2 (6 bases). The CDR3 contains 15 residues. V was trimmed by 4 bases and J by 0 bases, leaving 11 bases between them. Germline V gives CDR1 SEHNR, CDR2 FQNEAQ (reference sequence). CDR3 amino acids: CASSSRLESTDTQYF. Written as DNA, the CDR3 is TGTGCCAGCAGCTCGAGACTAGAAAGCACAGATACGCAGTATTTT.

This CDR3 reads CASSLSAGLFLKETQYF. In nucleotides, the CDR3 is TGTGCCAGTAGTCTATCAGCGGGGTTGTTCCTAAAAGAGACCCAGTACTTC. The J gene is TRBJ2-5, the V gene TRBV19; 7 nucleotides line up with TRBD2. J gave up 3 bases and V 5 bases, and 15 bases lay outside the gene matches. Germline-derived CDR1 and CDR2 are LNHDA and SQIVND (reference sequence). There are 17 residues in the CDR3. The whole variable domain, remainder taken from reference TRBV19 and TRBJ2-5, is DGGITQSPKYLFRKEGQNVTLSCEQNLNHDAMYWYRQDPGQGLRLIYYSQIVNDFQKGDIAEGYSVSREKKESFPLTVTSAQKNPTAFYLCASSLSAGLFLKETQYFGPGTRLLVL.

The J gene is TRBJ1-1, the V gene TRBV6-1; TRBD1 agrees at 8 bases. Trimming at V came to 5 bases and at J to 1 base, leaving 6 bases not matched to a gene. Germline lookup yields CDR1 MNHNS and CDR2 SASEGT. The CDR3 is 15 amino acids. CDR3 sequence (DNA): TGTGCCAGCAGTCACCTTCAGGGGGCGAACACTGAAGCTTTCTTT. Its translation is CASSHLQGANTEAFF.

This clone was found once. This CDR3 is CASSPNSRTTNGYTF. The DNA for the CDR3 is TGTGCCAGCAGCCCCAACAGCAGGACAACAAATGGCTACACCTTC. V usage is TRBV7-8 and J usage is TRBJ1-2, with D possibly matching TRBD1 (5 bases). Trimming pared 5 bases from V and 6 bases from J, leaving 19 bases between. The germline V gene has CDR1 SGHVS and CDR2 FQNEAQ. The CDR3 covers 15 residues.

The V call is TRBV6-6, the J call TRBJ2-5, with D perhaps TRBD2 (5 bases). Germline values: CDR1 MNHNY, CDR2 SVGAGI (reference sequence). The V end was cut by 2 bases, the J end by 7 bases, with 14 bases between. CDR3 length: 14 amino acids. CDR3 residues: CASSYQGDGGTQYF. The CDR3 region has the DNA TGTGCCAGCAGTTACCAAGGCGACGGAGGGACCCAGTACTTC.

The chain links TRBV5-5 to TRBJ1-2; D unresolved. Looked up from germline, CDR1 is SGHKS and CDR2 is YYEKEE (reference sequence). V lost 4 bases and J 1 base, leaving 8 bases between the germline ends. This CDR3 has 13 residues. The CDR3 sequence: CASSEYYNYGYTF. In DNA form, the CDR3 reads TGTGCCAGCAGCGAATACTATAACTATGGCTACACCTTC. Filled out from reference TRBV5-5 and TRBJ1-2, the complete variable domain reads DAGVTQSPTHLIKTRGQQVTLRCSPISGHKSVSWYQQVLGQGPQFIFQYYEKEERGRGNFPDRFSARQFPNYSSELNVNALLLGDSALYLCASSEYYNYGYTFGSGTRLTVV.